These 3 T cell receptor beta chains originate from one sample sequenced in a study of OX40 agonist ivuxolimab in advanced cancers. Sequencing was performed with immunoSEQ multiplex PCR; in TCRdb, only in-frame clones are kept and a portion is missing. The sample includes 9,500 to 12,000 clones, roughly four fifths of them seen just once. The material was CD4+ or CD8+ T cells sorted from blood, obtained in a trial of the OX40 agonist ivuxolimab. These receptors were collected from an adult with an advanced solid tumor such as melanoma, head and neck, liver or kidney cancer.

This clone counts as large. The J gene is TRBJ1-3, the V gene TRBV11-3; 7 bases agree with TRBD1. CDR1 and CDR2 from the germline V gene are SGHNT and YENEEA. The CDR3 loop spans 19 amino acids. The trim removed 5 bases at V and 0 bases at J, leaving 16 bases unmatched. The CDR3 region is CASSARQGLNLYSGNTIYF. The DNA for the CDR3 is TGTGCCAGCAGCGCACGACAGGGTTTGAACCTATACTCTGGAAACACCATATATTTT.

This clone has a handful of counts. The CDR3 DNA follows: TGTGCCAGCAGTTACGGTGGCTTACAGCCCCAGCATTTT. Protein product: CASSYGGLQPQHF. The rearrangement joins TRBV6-5 to TRBJ1-5; unclear D gene. CDR3 length: 13 residues. CDR1 MNHEY and CDR2 SVGAGI come from the germline V gene. V was shortened by 2 bases and J by 7 bases, with 9 bases between the two germline ends.

The chain combines TRBV6-1 with TRBJ1-1; no clear D. Trimming left V 5 bases short and J 3 bases short, with 10 bases between. The CDR3 totals 13 residues. From germline, CDR1 is MNHNS and CDR2 SASEGT. The CDR3: CASSPPGDTEAFF. CDR3 DNA sequence: TGTGCCAGCAGTCCCCCTGGGGACACTGAAGCTTTCTTT.